What follows are 23 T cell receptor beta chains derived from one specimen sequenced in a study of T cell clonotyping in hematopoietic cell transplantation. Assay: immunoSEQ multiplex PCR; the TCRdb copy retains only in-frame clones and omits some. This sample carries more than 55,000 clones, 94% of them seen once, and the ten largest clones take roughly 1.7%. The source material was peripheral blood mononuclear cells. The receptors stem from a man in his fifties or sixties in good health. Some clones in this sample may be carry-over from other donors' samples.

V usage is TRBV9 and J usage is TRBJ1-1; 11 positions match TRBD1. V shed 5 bases, J shed 6 bases, and the junction held 6 bases outside the gene matches. Germline loops: CDR1 SGDLS, CDR2 YYNGEE. CDR3 length: 14 residues. CDR3 nucleotide sequence: TGTGCCAGCAGTGAACCGGGACAGGGGGCTGAAGCTTTCTTT. Its translation: CASSEPGQGAEAFF.

This clone has more than one count but fewer than ten. The chain has TRBV7-2 and TRBJ2-2; 10 nucleotides agree with TRBD2. The CDR3 runs 16 residues. The V and J ends lost 5 bases and 1 base, in that order; junction bases with no gene match: 4. From germline, CDR1 is SGHTA and CDR2 FQGNSA. The CDR3 DNA reads TGTGCCAGCAGCCTCAGGACTAGCGGGAACACCGGGGAGCTGTTTTTT. This gives the protein CASSLRTSGNTGELFF.

V is TRBV6-1 and J is TRBJ2-7; D may be TRBD1 (5 bases). There are 13 residues in the CDR3. V was shortened by 3 bases and J by 2 bases, with 8 bases between the two germline ends. Looked up from germline, CDR1 is MNHNS and CDR2 is SASEGT. CDR3 in amino acids: CASSDPRAYEQYF. Written as DNA, the CDR3 is TGTGCCAGCAGTGACCCCAGGGCCTACGAGCAGTACTTC.

This chain uses TRBV7-6 with TRBJ2-7; D is uncertain. Trimming took off 1 base at V and 2 bases at J, with 6 bases between the two ends. From germline, CDR1 is SGHVS and CDR2 FNYEAQ. The CDR3 totals 13 residues. The CDR3 coding sequence is TGTGCCAGCAGCTTAGGACCTCCCTACGAGCAGTACTTC. Its protein product is CASSLGPPYEQYF.

The gene calls are TRBV28 and TRBJ1-1; no clear D gene. V was pared by 4 bases and J by 1 base, with 10 bases between. Germline values: CDR1 MDHEN, CDR2 SYDVKM. This CDR3 region has 14 residues. DNA for the CDR3: TGTGCCAGCAGTTCATCCGGAAAGAACACTGAAGCTTTCTTT. Protein: CASSSSGKNTEAFF. Full variable domain (rest looked up from reference TRBV28 and TRBJ1-1): DVKVTQSSRYLVKRTGEKVFLECVQDMDHENMFWYRQDPGLGLRLIYFSYDVKMKEKGDIPEGYSVSREKKERFSLILESASTNQTSMYLCASSSSGKNTEAFFGQGTRLTVV.

The chain couples TRBV5-1 to TRBJ1-1; D uncertain. Trimming removed 0 bases from V and 1 base from J, with 7 bases in between. Germline V gives CDR1 SGHRS, CDR2 YFSETQ. The CDR3 spans 14 residues. This chain's CDR3 is CASSLGGPNTEAFF. The CDR3 region has the DNA TGCGCCAGCAGCTTGGGCGGACCGAACACTGAAGCTTTCTTT. The full variable domain, in which reference TRBV5-1 and TRBJ1-1 provide the parts outside the CDR3, is KAGVTQTPRYLIKTRGQQVTLSCSPISGHRSVSWYQQTPGQGLQFLFEYFSETQRNKGNFPGRFSGRQFSNSRSEMNVSTLELGDSALYLCASSLGGPNTEAFFGQGTRLTVV.

This chain uses TRBV25-1 with TRBJ2-3; tentatively, D is TRBD2 (5 bases). Trimming removed 1 base from V and 5 bases from J, with 22 bases in between. The CDR3 extends over 18 amino acids. In germline, CDR1 is MGHDK, CDR2 SYGVNS. CDR3 in DNA: TGTGCCAGCAGTGAATGGCCACCTCCCAGCGGAGCTTTAGATACGCAGTATTTT. Residues: CASSEWPPPSGALDTQYF. Full variable domain (remainder filled in from reference TRBV25-1 and TRBJ2-3): EADIYQTPRYLVIGTGKKITLECSQTMGHDKMYWYQQDPGMELHLIHYSYGVNSTEKGDLSSESTVSRIRTEHFPLTLESARPSHTSQYLCASSEWPPPSGALDTQYFGPGTRLTVL.

This clone was picked up a small number of times. The chain has TRBV7-9 and TRBJ1-5; possibly TRBD1 for D (5 bases). Germline loops: CDR1 SEHNR, CDR2 FQNEAQ (reference sequence). The V and J ends lost 1 base and 4 bases respectively, with 8 bases between them. The CDR3 totals 14 residues. In DNA form, the CDR3 reads TGTGCCAGCAGCTTAGGCGACAGAAATCAGCCCCAGCATTTT. Protein sequence: CASSLGDRNQPQHF. The variable domain in full, with the rest retrieved from reference TRBV7-9 and TRBJ1-5, is DTGVSQNPRHKITKRGQNVTFRCDPISEHNRLYWYRQTLGQGPEFLTYFQNEAQLEKSRLLSDRFSAERPKGSFSTLEIQRTEQGDSAMYLCASSLGDRNQPQHFGDGTRLSIL.

The CDR3 sequence is CASSYSVREKLFF. In DNA, the CDR3 is TGTGCCAGCAGTTACTCGGTGAGGGAAAAACTGTTTTTT. V usage is TRBV6-5 and J usage is TRBJ1-4; D remains unclear. V lost 0 bases, J lost 8 bases, and 7 bases lay in between. The CDR3 loop spans 13 amino acids. From germline, CDR1 is MNHEY and CDR2 SVGAGI.

The chain couples TRBV29-1 to TRBJ2-1; 7 positions agree with TRBD2. Trimming cost V 7 bases and J 5 bases; bases outside gene matches: 5. The CDR3 extends over 12 amino acids. Germline CDR1 is SQVTM and CDR2 is ANQGSEA. The chain's CDR3 is CSERGGDNEQFF. In nucleotides, the CDR3 is TGCAGCGAGAGGGGAGGGGACAATGAGCAGTTCTTC.

J is TRBJ1-5 and V is TRBV19; 7 bases are a match to TRBD1. The germline CDR1 and CDR2 sequences are LNHDA and SQIVND (reference sequence). J lost 4 bases, V lost 7 bases, and 16 bases had no gene match. The length of the CDR3 is 17 residues. For the CDR3, the DNA is TGTGCCAGTAACCAGTACACCAGGGGGGGGAGGAATCAGCCCCAGCATTTT. Translating gives CASNQYTRGGRNQPQHF.

This clone has a handful of counts. V is TRBV2 and J is TRBJ2-7, with D perhaps matching TRBD2 (5 bases). The CDR3 extends over 12 amino acids. Germline CDR1 and CDR2: SNHLY and FYNNEI. Trimming cost V 6 bases and J 5 bases, with 11 bases left between them. In DNA form, the CDR3 reads TGTGCCAGCAGAAGAGGACTGGACGAGCAGTACTTC. Its translation: CASRRGLDEQYF.

This sequence joins TRBV7-3 and TRBJ2-7; 9 bases align to TRBD2. CDR3 length: 15 amino acids. Germline V gene lookup returns CDR1 SGHTA and CDR2 FQGTGA. V was clipped by 3 bases and J by 0 bases; unmatched bases: 3. The CDR3 nucleotides read TGTGCCAGCAGCTTGATAGCGGGGGACTCCTACGAGCAGTACTTC. Amino acid sequence: CASSLIAGDSYEQYF.

The rearrangement links TRBV28 to TRBJ2-5; D is undetermined. CDR3 length: 13 residues. The germline CDR1 and CDR2 sequences are MDHEN and SYDVKM. V was cut by 6 bases and J by 3 bases, with 11 bases left in between. The CDR3 here is CASRDPPEETQYF. The CDR3, as DNA: TGTGCCAGCAGAGACCCCCCAGAAGAGACCCAGTACTTC.

This chain joins TRBV28 and TRBJ1-2; D unresolved. Germline CDR1 reads MDHEN; CDR2 reads SYDVKM. Trimming took off 3 bases at V and 1 base at J, with 18 bases between the two ends. The CDR3 covers 17 residues. The DNA of the CDR3 is TGTGCCAGCAGTTTGGTCATTCCTCGGGGTATTAACTATGGCTACACCTTC. It yields the protein CASSLVIPRGINYGYTF.

V gene TRBV5-1 combines with J gene TRBJ1-3; D might be TRBD1 (6 bases). Trimming pared 5 bases from V and 0 bases from J, leaving 15 bases between. CDR1 is SGHRS, CDR2 YFSETQ, per germline. The CDR3 sequence is 16 residues long. This CDR3 reads CASSSQGPISGNTIYF. CDR3 in DNA: TGCGCCAGCAGTTCACAGGGACCTATCTCTGGAAACACCATATATTTT.

This chain links TRBV6-1 with TRBJ1-1; D gene uncertain. V was clipped by 0 bases and J by 5 bases, with 13 bases between them. Germline CDR1 is MNHNS and CDR2 is SASEGT. CDR3 length: 15 residues. CDR3 loop: CASSEARQRWTEAFF. In DNA, the CDR3 is TGTGCCAGCAGTGAAGCGCGTCAGAGATGGACTGAAGCTTTCTTT.

J is TRBJ2-1 and V is TRBV4-3; D remains ambiguous. Germline-derived CDR1 and CDR2 are LGHNA and YSLEER. This CDR3 comprises 15 residues. V dropped 0 bases and J dropped 0 bases, with 6 bases sitting between them. CDR3 in amino acids: CASSQDRSSYNEQFF. For the CDR3, the DNA is TGCGCCAGCAGCCAAGATAGGAGCTCCTACAATGAGCAGTTCTTC.

The CDR3: CASSLGGQGLSNEKLFF. The CDR3 bases are TGCGCCAGCAGCTTGGGCGGACAGGGGTTATCTAATGAAAAACTGTTTTTT. This sequence joins TRBV5-1 and TRBJ1-4; 9 positions match TRBD1. Germline V gene lookup returns CDR1 SGHRS and CDR2 YFSETQ. V dropped 0 bases and J dropped 3; count of bases not matched to a gene: 6. The CDR3 loop spans 17 amino acids.

The chain carries TRBV27 and TRBJ2-5, with 7 bases aligning to TRBD2. The CDR3 runs to 14 residues. J was trimmed by 5 bases and V by 5 bases; bases with no gene match: 8. Germline CDR1 MNHEY, CDR2 SMNVEV (reference sequence). The CDR3 coding sequence is TGTGCCAGCAGTCAAAGGAGGCGGGGGGAGACCCAGTACTTC. This encodes CASSQRRRGETQYF.

The chain's CDR3 is CASSLSRGYNSPLHF. The CDR3 nucleotides read TGTGCCAGCAGCTTGAGCAGAGGCTATAATTCACCCCTCCACTTT. V is TRBV5-6 and J is TRBJ1-6; D is undetermined. Germline lookup yields CDR1 SGHDT and CDR2 YYEEEE. Trimming took off 1 base at V and 3 bases at J, with 8 bases between the two ends. The CDR3 contains 15 residues.

The CDR3 DNA reads TGCGCCAGCAGCTCGGACAGGGCCTACGAGCAGTACTTC. Amino acid sequence: CASSSDRAYEQYF. The chain joins TRBV5-1 to TRBJ2-7, with TRBD1 identical over 8 bases. The length of the CDR3 is 13 residues. In germline, CDR1 is SGHRS, CDR2 YFSETQ. V shed 3 bases, J shed 2 bases, and the junction held 1 base outside the gene matches.

V and J are TRBV4-1 and TRBJ1-1; TRBD1 aligns across 7 bases. The V segment lost 4 bases and the J segment 7 bases; nucleotides outside the gene matches: 6. Germline V CDR1 and CDR2: MGHRA, YSYEKL. The CDR3 spans 13 residues. In DNA, the CDR3 is TGCGCCAGCAGCCCTCAGACAGGGTTTGAAGCTTTCTTT. Translating it yields CASSPQTGFEAFF.